This T cell receptor (beta chain) was obtained from a study of blood T cell repertoires in COVID-19. Sequencing was performed with immunoSEQ multiplex PCR; in TCRdb, only in-frame clones are kept and a portion is missing. The sample shows more than 200,000 clones, around 92% of them seen only once. The V end was cut by 2 bases, the J end by 2 bases, with 13 bases between. The V gene's germline CDR1 is MNHEY and CDR2 SVGEGT. The CDR3 is 15 amino acids. The chain joins TRBV6-2 or TRBV6-3 to TRBJ2-7; the D gene is possibly TRBD1 (5 bases). The sample comprised PBMCs or T cells enriched from blood (not recorded which). The clonotype originates from a woman aged 25-40 years with acute COVID-19. This CDR3 reads CASSYRQGAPYEQYF. As DNA, the CDR3 is TGTGCCAGCAGTTACCGGCAGGGTGCCCCCTACGAGCAGTACTTC.